The T cell receptor beta chain described here comes from a study of shared T cell receptors in the human thymus. The table came from immunoSEQ multiplex PCR; TCRdb's copy has only in-frame clones and leaves some out. The table shows more than 550,000 clones, with roughly 86% occurring only once. This clone was seen once. These sequences were also reported in another study, on human thymus T cells. That source adds: Healthy Finnish infants undergoing corrective surgery for congenital heart defects provided the donor material. The source of the thymus tissue was resections taken during corrective heart surgery. Thymic and blood repertoires seemed to favor certain V and J genes.

Sequencing was performed on thymocytes. The source is a boy younger than two with a congenital heart defect.

The CDR3 protein is CASSLGGPDNSPLHF. For the CDR3, the DNA is TGTGCCAGCAGTTTGGGGGGGCCCGATAATTCACCCCTCCACTTT. The V and J genes are TRBV27 and TRBJ1-6, with a tentative D call TRBD1 (6 bases). The CDR3 length is 15 residues. Germline loops: CDR1 MNHEY, CDR2 SMNVEV (reference sequence). Deletions cut 3 bases from V and 5 bases from J, with 11 bases between.